Below are 15 T cell receptor beta chains sequenced from a single sample in a study of OX40 agonist ivuxolimab in advanced cancers. This table comes from immunoSEQ multiplex PCR, and its TCRdb copy is limited to in-frame clones, with some not included. The table has fewer than 16,000 clones, roughly 77% seen once. The input for sequencing was CD4+ or CD8+ T cells sorted from blood, taken in a trial of the OX40 agonist ivuxolimab. These receptor sequences come from an adult with an advanced solid tumor such as melanoma, head and neck, liver or kidney cancer.

This chain links TRBV6-1 with TRBJ2-7, with a tentative D call TRBD2 (6 bases). This CDR3 has 17 amino acids. V lost 3 bases, J lost 0 bases, and 18 bases lay in between. CDR1 and CDR2 (germline): MNHNS, SASEGT. CDR3 loop: CASSESQLAASSYEQYF. DNA of the CDR3: TGTGCCAGCAGTGAGTCACAACTAGCTGCTAGCTCCTACGAGCAGTACTTC.

The chain uses TRBV29-1 and TRBJ1-1; D is ambiguous. The CDR3 totals 12 residues. Trimming took 7 bases from V and 4 from J, leaving 13 bases between them. Germline CDR1 is SQVTM and CDR2 is ANQGSEA. The CDR3: CSGSGRGTEAFF. CDR3 bases: TGCAGCGGCAGCGGACGGGGCACTGAAGCTTTCTTT. Full variable domain (remainder filled in from reference TRBV29-1 and TRBJ1-1): SAVISQKPSRDICQRGTSLTIQCQVDSQVTMMFWYRQQPGQSLTLIATANQGSEATYESGFVIDKFPISRPNLTFSTLTVSNMSPEDSSIYLCSGSGRGTEAFFGQGTRLTVV.

The chain joins TRBV7-2 to TRBJ2-7, with a possible D match to TRBD2 (5 bases). Germline CDR1 and CDR2: SGHTA and FQGNSA. Deletions cut 6 bases from V and 3 bases from J, with 12 bases between. The length of the CDR3 is 13 residues. CDR3 DNA sequence: TGTGCCAGCAGTCCGGGGTTGAACTACGAGCAGTACTTC. It translates to CASSPGLNYEQYF.

The rearrangement links TRBV4-2 to TRBJ2-5; D possibly corresponds to TRBD2 (6 bases). Trimming pared 0 bases from V and 5 bases from J, leaving 13 bases between. The CDR3 is 15 amino acids. Germline V gene lookup returns CDR1 LGHNA and CDR2 YNFKEQ. This chain's CDR3 is CASSQEVTGDETQYF. For the CDR3, the DNA is TGTGCCAGCAGCCAAGAGGTTACGGGAGATGAGACCCAGTACTTC.

The gene calls are TRBV4-1 and TRBJ2-7; 10 bases match TRBD2. J lost 4 bases, V lost 2 bases, and 8 bases had no gene match. The germline V gene has CDR1 MGHRA and CDR2 YSYEKL. CDR3 length equals 16 residues. CDR3 in amino acids: CASSQRTLAGAYEQYF. The DNA for the CDR3 is TGCGCCAGCAGCCAAAGGACGCTAGCGGGAGCGTACGAGCAGTACTTC.

CDR3: CAISESNAGTNNYGYTF. Here the CDR3 DNA reads TGTGCCATCAGTGAGTCGAACGCGGGAACAAATAACTATGGCTACACCTTC. The rearrangement links TRBV10-3 to TRBJ1-2; D gene ambiguous. The CDR3 extends over 17 amino acids. Germline V gene data show CDR1 as ENHRY and CDR2 as SYGVKD. Trimming removed 0 bases from V and 1 base from J, with 15 bases in between.

The J gene is TRBJ2-4, the V gene TRBV9; 9 nucleotides line up with TRBD1. The CDR3 extends over 14 amino acids. J lost 3 bases, V lost 8 bases, and 6 bases had no gene match. The germline V gene has CDR1 SGDLS and CDR2 YYNGEE. CDR3 sequence (DNA): TGTGCCAGTAACAGGGGGCTTGGCAAAAACATTCAGTACTTC. It is translated as CASNRGLGKNIQYF.

This rearrangement joins TRBV6-5 to TRBJ2-5; the D gene is possibly TRBD1 (5 bases). With the DNA end fitting TRBJ2-7 better, the J assignment may be wrong. CDR1 is MNHEY, CDR2 SVGAGI, per germline. The CDR3 runs to 16 residues. CDR3 region: CASSYSGQEFASEQYF. DNA for the CDR3: TGTGCCAGCAGTTACTCGGGGCAGGAATTTGCCTCCGAGCAGTACTTC.

The chain is built from TRBV6-5 and TRBJ1-4; maybe TRBD1 (6 bases). Trimming took 2 bases from V and 7 from J, leaving 17 bases between them. Germline CDR1 and CDR2: MNHEY and SVGAGI. CDR3 length: 16 residues. The CDR3 is CASSYRNRVFREKLFF. DNA for the CDR3: TGTGCCAGCAGTTACAGGAACAGGGTTTTTCGTGAAAAACTGTTTTTT.

The CDR3: CASSLAGGNSYEQYF. The CDR3 region has the DNA TGTGCCAGCAGCTTAGCGGGAGGGAACTCCTACGAGCAGTACTTC. The chain uses TRBV7-6 and TRBJ2-7; 7 bases map to TRBD2. Germline loops: CDR1 SGHVS, CDR2 FNYEAQ. V trimming: 0 bases; J trimming: 0 bases; junction bases outside the gene matches: 2. The CDR3 loop spans 15 amino acids.

The chain links TRBV30 to TRBJ2-4, with D unclear. V was shortened by 6 bases and J by 3 bases, with 9 bases between the two germline ends. The CDR3 is 12 residues long. Germline V gene lookup returns CDR1 GTSNPN and CDR2 SVGIG (reference sequence). In DNA, the CDR3 is TGTGCCTGCCGAGGTGGCAAAAACATTCAGTACTTC. Amino acid sequence: CACRGGKNIQYF.

This chain connects TRBV7-9 to TRBJ2-3; D ambiguous. This CDR3 comprises 15 residues. Germline CDR1 reads SEHNR; CDR2 reads FQNEAQ (reference sequence). Deletions cut 1 base from V and 2 bases from J, with 10 bases between. The CDR3 region is CASSLGAVITDTQYF. For the CDR3, the DNA is TGTGCCAGCAGCTTAGGGGCAGTAATCACAGATACGCAGTATTTT.

The rearrangement links TRBV19 to TRBJ2-7; 8 nucleotides agree with TRBD2. Looked up from germline, CDR1 is LNHDA and CDR2 is SQIVND (reference sequence). With 5 bases clipped from V and 4 bases from J, the junction kept 7 bases outside the gene matches. This CDR3 has 14 amino acids. The CDR3 DNA reads TGTGCCAGTAGTCCAAGCGGGAGCGGGTACGAGCAGTACTTC. This translates into CASSPSGSGYEQYF.

The chain is built from TRBV29-1 and TRBJ2-1; 8 positions agree with TRBD2. J was trimmed by 8 bases and V by 5 bases; bases with no gene match: 14. The CDR3 spans 15 residues. Germline values: CDR1 SQVTM, CDR2 ANQGSEA. Here the CDR3 DNA reads TGCAGCGTTCTACTTTCTAGCGGGTTTTTTGATGAGCAGTTCTTC. Protein sequence: CSVLLSSGFFDEQFF.

CDR3 DNA: TGTGCCAGTAGTACCGGCGGGATTCATTACTTAAATGAGCAGTTCTTC. Amino acid sequence: CASSTGGIHYLNEQFF. The rearrangement uses TRBV19 and TRBJ2-1, with D possibly TRBD2 on 6 matching bases. This CDR3 spans 16 amino acids. Germline values: CDR1 LNHDA, CDR2 SQIVND (reference sequence). Deletions cut 4 bases from V and 7 bases from J, with 20 bases between. The full variable domain, in which reference TRBV19 and TRBJ2-1 provide the parts outside the CDR3, is DGGITQSPKYLFRKEGQNVTLSCEQNLNHDAMYWYRQDPGQGLRLIYYSQIVNDFQKGDIAEGYSVSREKKESFPLTVTSAQKNPTAFYLCASSTGGIHYLNEQFFGPGTRLTVL.